This TCR beta chain is from a study of liver allograft versus peripheral blood T cells. Study background: Repertoires of T cell receptors in transplanted livers were compared with recipients' peripheral blood repertoires. Regarding the study as a whole: According to reports, the T cell receptor repertoires inside liver allografts differed from those in peripheral blood.

Note on this clonotype: Its cognate antigen is unknown.

TCRdb used MiXCR to reprocess the reads, holding one entry per CDR3 protein. The sample records 9,000 to 9,500 distinct CDR3 sequences, roughly 21% being singletons. The CDR3 totals 13 residues. V was shortened by 5 bases and J by 1 base, with 6 bases between the two germline ends. Germline CDR1 SGHAT, CDR2 FQNNGV. The chain recombines TRBV11-2 with TRBJ1-3, with no clear D. The receptor was isolated from a human patient who had a liver transplant. Among the T cells, some may be from the graft donor. CDR3 coding DNA: TGTGCCAGCAGCATAAATTCTGGAAACACCATATATTTT. It specifies CASSINSGNTIYF. Together with reference TRBV11-2 and TRBJ1-3, the CDR3 gives the full variable domain: EAGVAQSPRYKIIEKRQSVAFWCNPISGHATLYWYQQILGQGPKLLIQFQNNGVVDDSQLPKDRFSAERLKGVDSTLKIQPAKLEDSAVYLCASSINSGNTIYFGEGSWLTVV.